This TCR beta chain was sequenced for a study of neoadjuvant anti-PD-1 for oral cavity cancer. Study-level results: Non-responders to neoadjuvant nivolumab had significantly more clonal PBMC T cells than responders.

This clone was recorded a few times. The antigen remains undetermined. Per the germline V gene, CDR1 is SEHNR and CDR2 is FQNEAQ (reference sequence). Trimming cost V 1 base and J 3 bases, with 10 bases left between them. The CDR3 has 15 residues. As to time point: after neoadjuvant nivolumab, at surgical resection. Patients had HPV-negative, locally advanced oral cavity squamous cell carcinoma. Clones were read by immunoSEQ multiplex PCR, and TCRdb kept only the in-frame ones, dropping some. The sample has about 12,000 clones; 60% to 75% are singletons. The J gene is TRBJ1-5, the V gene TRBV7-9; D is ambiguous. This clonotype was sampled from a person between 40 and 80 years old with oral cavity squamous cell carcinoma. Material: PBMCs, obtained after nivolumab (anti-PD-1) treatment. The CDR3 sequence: CASSLGYGNNQPQHF. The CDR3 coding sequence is TGTGCCAGCAGCTTAGGTTACGGAAACAATCAGCCCCAGCATTTT.